A single sample gave rise to the 21 T cell receptor beta chains below, sequenced in a study of shared clonotypes between healthy human individuals. TCRdb's copy holds only in-frame clones and misses some; the assay was immunoSEQ multiplex PCR. Of about 1.5 million clones listed, around 97% were seen once; the top ten hold 0.95% to 1.5%. The sample consisted of naive CD4+ T cells sorted from blood. Subset defined: CD45RA+ positively selected. Source of these receptors: a young man in good health.

The genes are TRBV10-3 and TRBJ1-5; D possibly corresponds to TRBD1 (5 bases). Deletions cut 8 bases from V and 2 bases from J, with 7 bases between. The CDR3 length is 12 residues. The V gene's germline CDR1 is ENHRY and CDR2 SYGVKD. The CDR3 protein is CAIGGGNQPQHF. CDR3 DNA: TGTGCCATCGGGGGGGGCAATCAGCCCCAGCATTTT.

The rearrangement uses TRBV27 and TRBJ2-1; 9 positions match TRBD1. V lost 4 bases, J lost 3 bases, and 1 base stayed unmatched. The CDR3 spans 14 residues. The germline V gene encodes CDR1 MNHEY and CDR2 SMNVEV (reference sequence). The CDR3 nucleotides read TGTGCCAGCAGTTGGGACAGGGACTACAATGAGCAGTTCTTC. Translating it yields CASSWDRDYNEQFF.

This sequence joins TRBV6-6 and TRBJ2-5; 10 bases are shared with TRBD1. V shed 5 bases and J 7 bases; nucleotides not matched to a gene: 10. The V gene's germline CDR1 is MNHNY and CDR2 SVGAGI (reference sequence). This CDR3 has 15 amino acids. CDR3 nucleotide sequence: TGTGCCAGCAGTACGGGACAGGGGTTTGTAGGGACCCAGTACTTC. Translated, it gives CASSTGQGFVGTQYF.

The rearrangement uses TRBV2 and TRBJ1-2, with 8 bases fitting TRBD1. The CDR3 length is 14 residues. Germline V gene lookup returns CDR1 SNHLY and CDR2 FYNNEI. J gave up 6 bases and V 3 bases, and 6 bases lay outside the gene matches. CDR3 amino acids: CASSDYRGSDGYTF. The DNA for the CDR3 is TGTGCCAGCAGTGACTACAGGGGGTCAGATGGCTACACCTTC.

The chain employs TRBV7-2 and TRBJ2-7, with D perhaps matching TRBD2 (5 bases). The germline V gene has CDR1 SGHTA and CDR2 FQGNSA. Trimming left V 7 bases short and J 4 bases short, with 14 bases between. The CDR3 runs 13 residues. The CDR3 spells CASIGRRAYEQYF. As DNA, the CDR3 is TGTGCCAGCATCGGACGGCGGGCATACGAGCAGTACTTC.

This sequence joins TRBV28 and TRBJ1-2; TRBD1 matches at 8 bases. Losses at the gene ends were 6 bases for V and 4 bases for J; bases not matched to a gene: 10. The germline gives CDR1 MDHEN, CDR2 SYDVKM. CDR3 length: 15 residues. The CDR3 DNA reads as TGTGCCAGCAGCTCGGGGCAGGGGGCCCCCTATGGCTACACCTTC. It yields the protein CASSSGQGAPYGYTF.

The genes are TRBV6-1 and TRBJ2-5, with a possible D match to TRBD2 (6 bases). V dropped 2 bases and J dropped 1 base, with 14 bases sitting between them. This CDR3 comprises 16 residues. The V gene's germline CDR1 is MNHNS and CDR2 SASEGT. The CDR3 is CASSEIGGGSQETQYF. The CDR3 DNA sequence: TGTGCCAGCAGTGAAATCGGGGGAGGCTCCCAAGAGACCCAGTACTTC.

This chain links TRBV11-2 with TRBJ2-2; possible D gene TRBD2, 5 bases. Germline values: CDR1 SGHAT, CDR2 FQNNGV. CDR3 length: 12 residues. V shed 4 bases and J shed 7 bases, with 7 bases lying between them. The CDR3 here is CASSWELGELFF. In DNA, the CDR3 is TGTGCCAGCAGCTGGGAGCTCGGGGAGCTGTTTTTT.

This sequence joins TRBV19 and TRBJ1-5, with 7 bases fitting TRBD1. Germline CDR1 and CDR2: LNHDA and SQIVND (reference sequence). This CDR3 is 16 amino acids long. With 4 bases clipped from V and 7 bases from J, the junction kept 13 bases outside the gene matches. CDR3 sequence (DNA): TGTGCCAGTAGTACTATGGGGACAGTGTCCAACCAGCCCCAGCATTTT. Protein product: CASSTMGTVSNQPQHF.

This clone has only one observation. Additional DNA sequences in this sample encode the identical CDR3. This sequence joins TRBV7-2 and TRBJ2-1; D call uncertain. CDR1 and CDR2 (germline): SGHTA, FQGNSA. The CDR3 sequence is 13 residues long. Between the trimmed V and J ends, which lost 3 bases and 3 bases, there was a span of 6 bases. The CDR3 DNA sequence: TGTGCCAGCAGCTTGAGTGGCTACAATGAGCAGTTCTTC. Encoded protein: CASSLSGYNEQFF.

V gene TRBV2 combines with J gene TRBJ1-5; no clear D. Germline V CDR1 and CDR2: SNHLY, FYNNEI. The germline V and J ends were trimmed by 2 bases and 7 bases, with 15 bases remaining between them. This CDR3 has 15 amino acids. CDR3 loop: CASSENGRVFQPQHF. For the CDR3, the DNA is TGTGCCAGCAGTGAAAATGGTAGAGTTTTCCAGCCCCAGCATTTT. The complete variable domain, with remaining parts taken from reference TRBV2 and TRBJ1-5, reads EPEVTQTPSHQVTQMGQEVILRCVPISNHLYFYWYRQILGQKVEFLVSFYNNEISEKSEIFDDQFSVERPDGSNFTLKIRSTKLEDSAMYFCASSENGRVFQPQHFGDGTRLSIL.

CDR3 region: CASSPTRGERLIYEQYF. The CDR3 DNA sequence: TGTGCCAGCAGTCCCACCCGGGGGGAGCGCTTAATCTACGAGCAGTACTTC. V gene TRBV11-3 combines with J gene TRBJ2-7; 7 bases agree with TRBD2. This CDR3 region has 17 residues. Trimming removed 6 bases from V and 3 bases from J; junction bases left unmatched: 17. Looked up from germline, CDR1 is SGHNT and CDR2 is YENEEA.

The genes are TRBV11-2 and TRBJ1-5; D unresolved. Germline V CDR1 and CDR2: SGHAT, FQNNGV. This CDR3 is 17 amino acids long. Trimming shortened V by 0 bases and J by 2 bases, and 14 bases separated the two germline ends. The CDR3 DNA is TGTGCCAGCAGCTTAGATCCCGGGTTCGGGCGCAATCAGCCCCAGCATTTT. Amino acids: CASSLDPGFGRNQPQHF.

The chain has TRBV5-1 and TRBJ2-2; D may be TRBD1 (6 bases). Germline V gives CDR1 SGHRS, CDR2 YFSETQ. Trimming shortened V by 0 bases and J by 4 bases, and 13 bases separated the two germline ends. The CDR3 consists of 16 residues. Here the CDR3 reads CASSLDGGQSTGELFF. CDR3 DNA sequence: TGCGCCAGCAGCTTGGATGGGGGACAATCCACCGGGGAGCTGTTTTTT.

The V call is TRBV5-4, the J call TRBJ2-5; D may be TRBD2 (6 bases). V lost 4 bases to trimming and J lost 4 bases, with 11 bases between them. The CDR3 extends over 13 amino acids. Germline V CDR1 and CDR2: SGHNT, YYREEE (reference sequence). The CDR3 reads CASSLNGGETQYF. CDR3 DNA: TGTGCCAGCAGCCTTAACGGGGGAGAGACCCAGTACTTC.

The rearrangement joins TRBV28 to TRBJ1-5, with a weak D call TRBD1 (5 bases). The CDR3 length is 17 residues. Trimming pared 3 bases from V and 0 bases from J, leaving 15 bases between. Germline V gene lookup returns CDR1 MDHEN and CDR2 SYDVKM. The CDR3 spells CASSLRGWGNSNQPQHF. As DNA, the CDR3 is TGTGCCAGCAGTTTGAGGGGATGGGGGAATAGCAATCAGCCCCAGCATTTT.

The chain combines TRBV28 with TRBJ1-1; TRBD1 matches at 8 bases. The germline CDR1 and CDR2 sequences are MDHEN and SYDVKM. The V gene end was trimmed by 5 bases and the J gene end by 11 bases; junction bases not matched to a gene: 13. The CDR3 has 14 amino acids. This chain's CDR3 is CASSIRTGKIQAFF. CDR3 DNA sequence: TGTGCCAGCAGTATCCGGACAGGGAAAATCCAGGCTTTCTTT.

The gene calls are TRBV6-5 and TRBJ1-1; D possibly corresponds to TRBD1 (5 bases). The germline CDR1 and CDR2 sequences are MNHEY and SVGAGI. V shed 4 bases and J shed 5 bases, with 14 bases lying between them. The CDR3 is made up of 14 amino acids. DNA of the CDR3: TGTGCCAGCAGTTCCCCGACGGGGGGGACTGAAGCTTTCTTT. This codes for CASSSPTGGTEAFF.

For this clone: This specimen includes other DNA sequences encoding the same CDR3. The chain carries TRBV5-1 and TRBJ2-6, with unresolved D. This CDR3 has 13 amino acids. V lost 4 bases and J lost 2, with 4 bases in between. CDR1 and CDR2 from the germline V gene are SGHRS and YFSETQ. Here the CDR3 reads CASSPTGANVLTF. The CDR3 nucleotides are TGCGCCAGCAGCCCGACTGGGGCCAACGTCCTGACTTTC.

The chain joins TRBV5-4 to TRBJ2-1; unclear D gene. Germline V CDR1 and CDR2: SGHNT, YYREEE (reference sequence). CDR3 size: 13 residues. Trimming took off 1 base at V and 7 bases at J, with 9 bases between the two ends. CDR3 loop: CASSLFGSNEQFF. Here the CDR3 DNA reads TGTGCCAGCAGCTTGTTTGGTAGTAATGAGCAGTTCTTC.

Only a few counts were recorded for this clone. V usage is TRBV7-3 and J usage is TRBJ1-1; D is perhaps TRBD1 (5 bases). The CDR3 runs to 13 residues. Trimming pared 3 bases from V and 4 bases from J, leaving 9 bases between. The germline CDR1 and CDR2 sequences are SGHTA and FQGTGA. In nucleotides, the CDR3 is TGTGCCAGCAGCTTTTATGGGGGCACTGAAGCTTTCTTT. Amino acids: CASSFYGGTEAFF.